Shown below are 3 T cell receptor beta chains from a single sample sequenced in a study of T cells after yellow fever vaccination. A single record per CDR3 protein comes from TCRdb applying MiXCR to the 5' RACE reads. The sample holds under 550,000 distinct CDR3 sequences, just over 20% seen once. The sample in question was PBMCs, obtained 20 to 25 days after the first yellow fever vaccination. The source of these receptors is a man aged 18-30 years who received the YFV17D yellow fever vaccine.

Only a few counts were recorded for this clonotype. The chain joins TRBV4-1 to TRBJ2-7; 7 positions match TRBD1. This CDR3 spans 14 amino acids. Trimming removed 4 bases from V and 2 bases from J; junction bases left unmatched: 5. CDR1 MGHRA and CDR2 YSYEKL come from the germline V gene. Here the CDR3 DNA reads TGCGCCAGCAGCCCTCGACAGGGAGCCTACGAGCAGTACGTC. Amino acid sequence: CASSPRQGAYEQYV.

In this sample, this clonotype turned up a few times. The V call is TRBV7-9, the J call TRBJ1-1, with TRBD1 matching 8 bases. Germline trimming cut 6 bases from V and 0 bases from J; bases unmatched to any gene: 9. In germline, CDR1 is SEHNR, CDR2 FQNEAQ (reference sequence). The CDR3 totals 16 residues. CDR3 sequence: CASRTGASIMNTEAFF. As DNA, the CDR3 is TGTGCCAGCAGGACAGGGGCCTCCATCATGAACACTGAAGCTTTCTTT.

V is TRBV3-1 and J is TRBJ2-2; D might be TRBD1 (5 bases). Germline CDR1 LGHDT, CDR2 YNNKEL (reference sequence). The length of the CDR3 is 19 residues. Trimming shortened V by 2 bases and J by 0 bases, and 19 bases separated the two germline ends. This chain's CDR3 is CASSQSVFLTGSNTGELFF. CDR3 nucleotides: TGTGCCAGCAGCCAATCCGTTTTTCTTACAGGATCGAACACCGGGGAGCTGTTTTTT.